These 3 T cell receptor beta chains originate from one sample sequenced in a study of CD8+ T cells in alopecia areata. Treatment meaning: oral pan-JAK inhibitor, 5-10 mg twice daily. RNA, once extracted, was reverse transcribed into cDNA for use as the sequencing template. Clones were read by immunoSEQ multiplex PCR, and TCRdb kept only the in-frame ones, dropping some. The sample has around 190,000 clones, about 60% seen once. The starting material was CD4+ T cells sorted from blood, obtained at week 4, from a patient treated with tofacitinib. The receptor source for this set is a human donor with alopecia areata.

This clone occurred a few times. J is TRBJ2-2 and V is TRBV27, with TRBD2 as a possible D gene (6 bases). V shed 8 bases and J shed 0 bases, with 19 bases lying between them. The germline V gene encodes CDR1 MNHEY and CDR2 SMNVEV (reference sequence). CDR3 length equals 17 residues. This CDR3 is CASAISRGITNTGELFF. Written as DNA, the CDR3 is TGTGCCAGCGCCATTTCCCGGGGGATTACGAACACCGGGGAGCTGTTTTTT.

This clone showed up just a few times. For the CDR3, the DNA is TGTGCCAGCTCAGGGGGGAACTATGGCTACACCTTC. The encoded protein is CASSGGNYGYTF. V gene TRBV7-6 combines with J gene TRBJ1-2; 7 bases align to TRBD1. The CDR3 contains 12 residues. The V gene end was trimmed by 8 bases and the J gene end by 2 bases; junction bases not matched to a gene: 2. Germline CDR1 is SGHVS and CDR2 is FNYEAQ.

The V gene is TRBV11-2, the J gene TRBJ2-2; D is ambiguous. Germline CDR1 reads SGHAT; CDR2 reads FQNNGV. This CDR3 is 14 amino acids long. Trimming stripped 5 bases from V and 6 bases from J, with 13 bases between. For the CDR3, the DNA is TGTGCCAGCAGCCCCGGGTGGTCCGCCGGGGAGCTGTTTTTT. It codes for CASSPGWSAGELFF.